The 30 T cell receptor beta chains in this list originate from one sample, sequenced in a study of post-analysis software for immune sequencing data. Regarding the study as a whole: Compared with controls, patients had more of roughly five TRBV segments, including TRBV5-6, TRBV5-1 and TRBV20-1.

Presence of unique molecular identifiers characterized the TCR beta cDNA libraries. TCRdb reprocessed the PCR reads via MiXCR and lists one record per CDR3 protein. The sample contains under 650,000 distinct CDR3 sequences, about 40% of which appear only once. No antigens are known for them. Material: blood. These TCRs come from a girl between 5 and 17 years old with multiple sclerosis.

CDR3 nucleotide sequence: TGTGCCAGCAGTTTAACAGGGGGCGGCACTGAAGCTTTCTTT. Protein sequence: CASSLTGGGTEAFF. This chain links TRBV12-3 or TRBV12-4 with TRBJ1-1, with TRBD1 identical over 9 bases. V shed 2 bases, J shed 4 bases, and the junction held 2 bases outside the gene matches. The CDR3 consists of 14 residues.

Written as DNA, the CDR3 is TGTGCCAGCAGCTCAGGAGGCCTAACCAGGGGATTTGGCCAGCCCCAGCATTTT. Protein product: CASSSGGLTRGFGQPQHF. J is TRBJ1-5 and V is TRBV13, with D possibly matching TRBD1 (6 bases). The CDR3 totals 18 residues. The V gene lost 4 bases and the J gene lost 7 bases, with 26 bases spanning the gap. The V gene's germline CDR1 is PRHDT and CDR2 FYEKMQ (reference sequence).

This clonotype has only a few counts. V is TRBV12-3 or TRBV12-4 and J is TRBJ2-7; D is perhaps TRBD2 (6 bases). Trimming cost V 3 bases and J 2 bases, with 17 bases left between them. This CDR3 is built from 16 residues. The CDR3 protein is CASSFRRLAIPYEQYF. DNA of the CDR3: TGTGCCAGCAGTTTTCGTCGCCTAGCGATACCCTACGAGCAGTACTTC.

This clonotype was counted between two and nine times. The gene calls are TRBV7-8 and TRBJ2-1, with a tentative D call TRBD1 (5 bases). The CDR3 consists of 13 residues. Germline V lookup: CDR1 SGHVS, CDR2 FQNEAQ. V lost 0 bases and J lost 13, with 13 bases in between. CDR3 amino acids: CASSLAEERGQFF. The DNA of the CDR3 is TGTGCCAGCAGCTTAGCAGAGGAAAGGGGACAGTTCTTC.

The chain joins TRBV20-1 to TRBJ2-5; 13 nucleotides line up with TRBD2. Unmatched junction bases numbered 3, after V lost 5 bases and J lost 3 bases. The CDR3 is 14 amino acids. Germline CDR1 and CDR2: DFQATT and SNEGSKA (reference sequence). CDR3 DNA: TGCAGTGCTGGGACTAGCGGGGTAAAAGAGACCCAGTACTTC. Translation: CSAGTSGVKETQYF.

The genes are TRBV20-1 and TRBJ2-7; either TRBD1 or TRBD2 may fit D (5 bases each). Germline-derived CDR1 and CDR2 are DFQATT and SNEGSKA (reference sequence). Trimming removed 2 bases at V and 5 bases at J, with 13 bases between. This CDR3 spans 13 amino acids. As DNA, the CDR3 is TGCAGTGCTAGAATGTCCGGGACCCACGAGCAGTACTTC. Residues: CSARMSGTHEQYF.

V is TRBV10-3 and J is TRBJ1-1; 8 nucleotides match TRBD1. The junction had 8 bases not matched to a gene; V was cut back by 10 bases and J by 4 bases. Per the germline V gene, CDR1 is ENHRY and CDR2 is SYGVKD. The length of the CDR3 is 13 residues. This CDR3 is CATTGVEGTEAFF. CDR3 nucleotides: TGTGCCACGACAGGGGTAGAGGGCACTGAAGCTTTCTTT.

This chain uses TRBV12-3 or TRBV12-4 with TRBJ2-1; D possibly matches TRBD1 or TRBD2 (6 bases each). V lost 5 bases, J lost 6 bases, and 8 bases lay in between. The CDR3 is 12 residues long. Written as DNA, the CDR3 is TGTGCCAGCAGTAAGGGGGGCAATGAGCAGTTCTTC. This gives the protein CASSKGGNEQFF.

The rearrangement uses TRBV7-2 and TRBJ2-5; D may be TRBD2 (6 bases). The assigned J gene may be wrong: the sequence end matches TRBJ2-7 better. This CDR3 contains 15 residues. Germline CDR1 and CDR2: SGHTA and FQGNSA. The CDR3 region is CASSLARGIPGEQYF. The CDR3 DNA is TGTGCCAGCAGCTTAGCGCGGGGAATACCGGGCGAGCAGTACTTC.

The rearrangement links TRBV20-1 to TRBJ2-7; 10 nucleotides agree with TRBD2. V gave up 1 base and J gave up 3 bases; unmatched junction bases: 9. The CDR3 spans 16 residues. Germline CDR1 is DFQATT and CDR2 is SNEGSKA (reference sequence). CDR3 bases: TGCAGTGCTAGAGGTCCTAGCGGGAGAACGTACTACGAGCAGTACTTC. Amino acids: CSARGPSGRTYYEQYF.

The V and J genes are TRBV27 and TRBJ2-7; the D gene is possibly TRBD2 (6 bases). Germline CDR1 reads MNHEY; CDR2 reads SMNVEV (reference sequence). The V end lost 8 bases, the J end lost 0 bases, and 14 bases lay between the germline ends. This CDR3 is built from 14 residues. In DNA, the CDR3 is TGTGCCAGCGGGCGGGATATTTTCTCCTACGAGCAGTACTTC. Its translation is CASGRDIFSYEQYF.

The chain's CDR3 is CASSPSPRGLGYGYTF. As DNA, the CDR3 is TGTGCCAGCAGTCCCTCCCCTCGGGGCTTAGGTTATGGCTACACCTTC. This chain links TRBV12-3 or TRBV12-4 with TRBJ1-2; D is possibly TRBD1 (5 bases). V was shortened by 5 bases and J by 5 bases, with 21 bases between the two germline ends. This CDR3 comprises 16 residues.

V is TRBV5-8 and J is TRBJ1-6; 10 bases match TRBD1. This CDR3 comprises 16 residues. Germline trimming cut 0 bases from V and 9 bases from J; bases unmatched to any gene: 6. Per the germline V gene, CDR1 is SGHTS and CDR2 is YDEGEE. This CDR3 is CASSLGTGGISSPLHF. The CDR3 DNA reads as TGTGCCAGCAGCTTGGGGACAGGGGGGATTTCTTCACCCCTCCACTTT.

The chain is built from TRBV7-9 and TRBJ1-2; perhaps TRBD1 as D (6 bases). Germline V gene sequence: CDR1 SEHNR, CDR2 FQNEAQ (reference sequence). The CDR3 is 15 residues long. V lost 4 bases, J lost 5 bases, and 17 bases lay in between. CDR3 in amino acids: CASSSGTTLGYGYTF. The DNA of the CDR3 is TGTGCCAGCAGCTCGGGGACAACCCTTGGGTATGGCTACACCTTC.

This chain joins TRBV5-1 and TRBJ2-4; no clear D. V lost 0 bases and J lost 13, with 11 bases in between. The CDR3 has 12 amino acids. Germline V gives CDR1 SGHRS, CDR2 YFSETQ. DNA for the CDR3: TGCGCCAGCAGCTTGGGTTTGGCTGAGCAGTACTTC. This translates into CASSLGLAEQYF.

The chain uses TRBV3-1 and TRBJ2-3; D not resolved. The V end was cut by 3 bases, the J end by 0 bases, with 7 bases between. The germline V gene has CDR1 LGHDT and CDR2 YNNKEL (reference sequence). The CDR3 loop spans 14 amino acids. CDR3 DNA sequence: TGTGCCAGCAGCCACGGCTCTAGCACAGATACGCAGTATTTT. Amino acid sequence: CASSHGSSTDTQYF.

This clonotype was detected a few times. The rearrangement uses TRBV10-3 and TRBJ2-1, with TRBD2 as a possible D gene (5 bases). This CDR3 has 16 amino acids. In germline, CDR1 is ENHRY, CDR2 SYGVKD. The V and J ends lost 1 base and 0 bases respectively, with 10 bases between them. The CDR3 sequence: CAISELGASSYNEQFF. The CDR3 nucleotides read TGTGCCATCAGTGAGTTGGGAGCGAGCTCCTACAATGAGCAGTTCTTC.

This clonotype was recorded a few times. V usage is TRBV4-1 and J usage is TRBJ1-1; 8 bases line up with TRBD1. After removal of 1 base from V and 5 bases from J, the junction contained 6 bases not matched to a gene. This CDR3 is built from 15 residues. CDR1 MGHRA and CDR2 YSYEKL come from the germline V gene. Here the CDR3 reads CASSQGRGQMTEAFF. The CDR3 DNA reads TGCGCCAGCAGCCAAGGCAGGGGGCAGATGACTGAAGCTTTCTTT.

This clonotype was observed a few times. This chain uses TRBV7-9 with TRBJ1-6; D unclear. Trimming took off 1 base at V and 4 bases at J, with 5 bases between the two ends. This CDR3 comprises 14 residues. Germline CDR1 is SEHNR and CDR2 is FQNEAQ (reference sequence). CDR3 sequence reads: CASSLEQYNSPLHF. CDR3 DNA sequence: TGTGCCAGCAGCTTAGAACAGTATAATTCACCCCTCCACTTT. Based on the CDR3 plus reference TRBV7-9 and TRBJ1-6, the full variable domain is DTGVSQNPRHKITKRGQNVTFRCDPISEHNRLYWYRQTLGQGPEFLTYFQNEAQLEKSRLLSDRFSAERPKGSFSTLEIQRTEQGDSAMYLCASSLEQYNSPLHFGNGTRLTVT.

The rearrangement joins TRBV5-1 to TRBJ2-7, with D possibly matching TRBD2 (5 bases). CDR1 and CDR2 (germline): SGHRS, YFSETQ. This CDR3 spans 15 amino acids. V lost 2 bases and J lost 0, with 12 bases in between. This CDR3 reads CASSLGGLSSYEQYF. The CDR3 DNA sequence: TGCGCCAGCAGCTTAGGCGGGCTGAGCTCCTACGAGCAGTACTTC.

This clonotype has just a few counts. The CDR3 DNA reads TGTGCCAGCAGTTTGCTGACAGGGGGCGGTTGGGAGTTCTTC. It yields the protein CASSLLTGGGWEFF. V is TRBV12-3 or TRBV12-4 and J is TRBJ2-1, with TRBD1 identical over 10 bases. The CDR3 spans 14 residues. V dropped 3 bases and J dropped 14; count of bases not matched to a gene: 10.

The CDR3 nucleotides are TGCGCCAGCAGCCAAGAAGACGGGAGGGCCACAGATACGCAGTATTTT. Its protein is CASSQEDGRATDTQYF. This chain links TRBV4-1 with TRBJ2-3, with 8 bases matching TRBD2. This CDR3 is built from 16 residues. V trimming: 0 bases; J trimming: 2 bases; junction bases outside the gene matches: 4. Germline V lookup: CDR1 MGHRA, CDR2 YSYEKL.

The chain links TRBV12-3 or TRBV12-4 to TRBJ2-5, with 11 bases aligning to TRBD1. This CDR3 spans 17 amino acids. The junction had 13 bases not matched to a gene; V was cut back by 4 bases and J by 6 bases. This chain's CDR3 is CASSSSPGQGEEKTQYF. The CDR3 DNA sequence: TGTGCCAGCAGTTCTTCCCCGGGACAGGGGGAGGAAAAGACCCAGTACTTC.

There are a few counts of this clonotype. This chain uses TRBV29-1 with TRBJ2-7; D gene ambiguous. The CDR3 consists of 12 residues. V was clipped by 3 bases and J by 2 bases, with 8 bases between them. CDR1 is SQVTM and CDR2 is ANQGSEA in the germline V gene. The CDR3: CSVEGGTYEQYF. The CDR3 DNA reads as TGCAGCGTTGAGGGCGGTACCTACGAGCAGTACTTC.

The rearrangement joins TRBV19 to TRBJ2-4; TRBD1 matches 9 bases. V shed 9 bases and J 1 base; nucleotides not matched to a gene: 7. The germline CDR1 and CDR2 sequences are LNHDA and SQIVND (reference sequence). This CDR3 contains 15 residues. The CDR3 nucleotides read TGTGCCAGCGAGACCGGGACAGGGGCCAAAAACATTCAGTACTTC. Protein: CASETGTGAKNIQYF. The whole variable domain, remainder taken from reference TRBV19 and TRBJ2-4, is DGGITQSPKYLFRKEGQNVTLSCEQNLNHDAMYWYRQDPGQGLRLIYYSQIVNDFQKGDIAEGYSVSREKKESFPLTVTSAQKNPTAFYLCASETGTGAKNIQYFGAGTRLSVL.

The table lists this clonotype with a few counts. The V and J genes are TRBV7-9 and TRBJ2-5; D may be TRBD1 or TRBD2 (5 bases each). The DNA matches TRBJ2-7 better at its end, which makes the J call doubtful. Germline-derived CDR1 and CDR2 are SEHNR and FQNEAQ (reference sequence). The CDR3 covers 15 residues. Here the CDR3 reads CASSFNRGEGYEQYF. The CDR3 DNA is TGTGCCAGCAGCTTTAACCGGGGCGAGGGGTACGAGCAGTACTTC.

The genes are TRBV7-9 and TRBJ2-3, with 11 bases fitting TRBD1. Germline trimming cut 1 base from V and 3 bases from J; bases unmatched to any gene: 3. CDR1 SEHNR and CDR2 FQNEAQ come from the germline V gene (reference sequence). The CDR3 has 16 amino acids. The CDR3 nucleotides are TGTGCCAGCAGCTTAGGGGACAGGGGGATGACAGATACGCAGTATTTT. It translates to CASSLGDRGMTDTQYF.

This clonotype has a handful of counts. The gene calls are TRBV29-1 and TRBJ2-5; possibly TRBD2 for D (5 bases). Germline CDR1 and CDR2: SQVTM and ANQGSEA. V was cut by 5 bases and J by 0 bases, with 10 bases left in between. This CDR3 has 13 amino acids. The CDR3 is CSVSWEYQETQYF. The CDR3 DNA reads as TGCAGCGTTAGCTGGGAGTACCAAGAGACCCAGTACTTC.

This clonotype was detected only a few times. The chain couples TRBV29-1 to TRBJ2-3; no definite D call. The CDR3 runs to 12 residues. Trimming left V 6 bases short and J 2 bases short, with 9 bases between. Germline V CDR1 and CDR2: SQVTM, ANQGSEA. The CDR3, as DNA: TGCAGCGTCCCGGACGCCACAGATACGCAGTATTTT. Translating gives CSVPDATDTQYF.

On this clonotype: The conserved phenylalanine or tryptophan is not found at the CDR3 terminus, so this likely reflects a read error. The J gene is TRBJ1-6, the V gene TRBV6-5; D is perhaps TRBD1 (6 bases). Germline-derived CDR1 and CDR2 are MNHEY and SVGAGI. Trimming removed 5 bases at V and 8 bases at J, with 13 bases between. This CDR3 is built from 14 residues. CDR3 sequence reads: CASSLDRRYSPLHL. CDR3 sequence (DNA): TGTGCCAGCAGTCTAGACAGGCGGTATTCACCCCTCCACTTG.